The rows below give T cell receptor beta chains drawn from one sample of a study of CD8+ T cells in alopecia areata. Profiled with immunoSEQ multiplex PCR; TCRdb holds only in-frame clones, not every one. Of under 150,000 clones in the sample, roughly 80% were seen once. Source: CD8+ T cells sorted from blood, taken at week 4, from a patient treated with tofacitinib. These receptors came from a human donor with alopecia areata. Both conserved end residues are part of each CDR3. A D gene is named only where the DNA matches it firmly. Where a row states a size, it is once, few, many or the class of an expanded clone; other rows omit it.

V: TRBV6-1
D: NA
size: NA
J: TRBJ2-7
DNA: TGTGCCAGCAGTGAAGCCCTAAACCGGCAATCCTACGAGCAGTACTTC
CDR3: CASSEALNRQSYEQYF

V: TRBV6-1
D: NA
size: NA
J: TRBJ2-7
DNA: TGTGCCAGCAGCGAAGAGGGTTATAAGAGCTACGAGCAGTACTTC
CDR3: CASSEEGYKSYEQYF

V: TRBV29-1
D: NA
size: NA
J: TRBJ1-1
DNA: TGCAGCGGTACGAGCGGACGGGGCGAAGCTTTCTTT
CDR3: CSGTSGRGEAFF

V: TRBV29-1
D: TRBD1
size: NA
J: TRBJ2-7
DNA: TGCAGCGTTTCAGTCCCCGGGACAGGGGGCAACGAGCAGTACTTC
CDR3: CSVSVPGTGGNEQYF

V: TRBV29-1
D: TRBD2
size: NA
J: TRBJ2-4
DNA: TGCAGCGTTGAAGGGTATGGCGGGGGGGCCGGTTACATTCAGTACTTC
CDR3: CSVEGYGGGAGYIQYF

V: TRBV7-9
D: NA
size: few
J: TRBJ2-2
DNA: TGTGCCAGCAGCTTCAGGGGCGCCGCCGGGGAGCTGTTTTTT
CDR3: CASSFRGAAGELFF

V: TRBV7-2
D: NA
size: NA
J: TRBJ2-7
DNA: TGTGCCAGCAGCCCGGACGGATTCTACGAGCAGTACTTC
CDR3: CASSPDGFYEQYF

V: TRBV7-2
D: NA
size: few
J: TRBJ2-7
DNA: TGTGCCAGCAGCTGGACTAATATAGACAGGGCCGACTCCTACGAGCAGTACTTC
CDR3: CASSWTNIDRADSYEQYF

V: TRBV10-3
D: NA
size: NA
J: TRBJ2-7
DNA: TGTGCCATCGGAGGGGAGGCCGAGCAGTACTTC
CDR3: CAIGGEAEQYF

V: TRBV12-5
D: NA
size: NA
J: TRBJ1-2
DNA: TGTGCTAGTGGTTTGCTTCCAGGGTTGGGCTACACCTTC
CDR3: CASGLLPGLGYTF

V: TRBV6-5
D: NA
size: few
J: TRBJ1-2
DNA: TGTGCCAGCAGTTACTTCCAGAATGGTGACTACACCTTC
CDR3: CASSYFQNGDYTF

V: TRBV6-5
D: NA
size: NA
J: TRBJ1-1
DNA: TGTGCCAGCAGTTACCGAGTGAACACTGAAGCTTTCTTT
CDR3: CASSYRVNTEAFF

V: TRBV5-1
D: NA
size: NA
J: TRBJ2-6
DNA: TGCGCCAGCAGCTTGGGGCGGGGTGTGATCCCTGGGGCCAACGTCCTGACTTTC
CDR3: CASSLGRGVIPGANVLTF

V: TRBV5-4
D: NA
size: NA
J: TRBJ2-7
DNA: TGTGCCGCCCGGCCTGGCCCTAACTCCTACGAGCAGTACTTC
CDR3: CAARPGPNSYEQYF

V: TRBV29-1
D: NA
size: NA
J: TRBJ2-1
DNA: TGCAGCGTCGAACTTGACTCAACGCCCTACAATGAGCAGTTCTTC
CDR3: CSVELDSTPYNEQFF

V: TRBV13
D: NA
size: NA
J: TRBJ2-2
DNA: TGTGCCAGCAGCTCCGTACCAGGGGCCGGGGAGCTGTTTTTT
CDR3: CASSSVPGAGELFF

V: TRBV5-1
D: TRBD1
size: NA
J: TRBJ2-7
DNA: TGCGCCAGCAGCTTTGCGGCCACAGGACAGGGAATCTACGAGCAGTACTTC
CDR3: CASSFAATGQGIYEQYF

V: TRBV7-8
D: NA
size: NA
J: TRBJ2-7
DNA: TGTGCCAGCAGCCCCCGGGACGCCGACGAGCAGTACTTC
CDR3: CASSPRDADEQYF

V: TRBV20-1
D: NA
size: NA
J: TRBJ2-1
DNA: TGCAGTGTGGCGTCGAATGAGCAGTTCTTC
CDR3: CSVASNEQFF

V: TRBV4-3
D: NA
size: NA
J: TRBJ1-2
DNA: TGCGCCAGCAGCCAAGACTTGGCAGCCAACTATGGCTACACCTTC
CDR3: CASSQDLAANYGYTF

V: TRBV7-8
D: NA
size: NA
J: TRBJ2-1
DNA: TGTGCCAGCAGCAATCCGTGGGGGGGCCAGTACAATGAGCAGTTCTTC
CDR3: CASSNPWGGQYNEQFF

V: TRBV29-1
D: TRBD1
size: NA
J: TRBJ1-1
DNA: TGCAGCGTCCGGGACAGACTATACACTGAGGCTTTCTTT
CDR3: CSVRDRLYTEAFF

V: TRBV27
D: TRBD1
size: few
J: TRBJ1-1
DNA: TGTGCCAGCAGTCCAGTGGCAGGGGGCGCCAACACTGAAGCTTTCTTT
CDR3: CASSPVAGGANTEAFF

V: TRBV9
D: TRBD2
size: NA
J: TRBJ2-7
DNA: TGTGCCAGCAGCGTAGGAAGCGGGGGGGCCTACGAGCAGTACTTC
CDR3: CASSVGSGGAYEQYF

V: TRBV29-1
D: TRBD1
size: NA
J: TRBJ2-6
DNA: TGCAGCGTTGGAGCTTGGGGGACAGGGGTGCCTGGGGCCAACGTCCTGACTTTC
CDR3: CSVGAWGTGVPGANVLTF

V: TRBV29-1
D: NA
size: NA
J: TRBJ2-2
DNA: TGCAGCGCCCAAAGGCGGGACACCGGGGAGCTGTTTTTT
CDR3: CSAQRRDTGELFF

V: TRBV5-1
D: NA
size: once
J: TRBJ2-3
DNA: TGCGCCAGCAGCCCCCGGGACTGGGCGTACACAGATACGCAGTATTTT
CDR3: CASSPRDWAYTDTQYF